This TCR beta chain is from a study of beta chain features in type 1 diabetes. Study-wide points: For Type 1 diabetes patients, all four CD4+ subsets carried TCRB CDR3s that were moderately but significantly shorter.

Each population that was sorted was more than 95% pure. Investigators reverse transcribed all isolated RNA, so they sequenced expressed TCRB transcripts. Produced via immunoSEQ multiplex PCR; TCRdb's table is partial and in-frame only. The sample includes 300,000 to 350,000 clones, about a tenth of them seen just once. As regards this clone: Its specificity is not known.

Trimming left V 5 bases short and J 7 bases short, with 6 bases between. In germline, CDR1 is MNHNY, CDR2 SVGAGI (reference sequence). This CDR3 has 11 amino acids. The TCR comes from a man under 40 with type 1 diabetes. The genes are TRBV6-6 and TRBJ2-1; D is unresolved. The sample comprised central memory CD4+ T cells from blood. CDR3 residues: CASSNGNEQFF. The CDR3 region has the DNA TGTGCCAGCAGTAACGGAAATGAGCAGTTCTTC.